The sequence of this T cell receptor beta chain was determined in a study of graft-versus-host responses after intestinal transplantation. Measured with immunoSEQ multiplex PCR; TCRdb has only the in-frame clones, and not every one. The sample has 95,000 to 130,000 clones, over 75% seen once. Concerning this clone itself: Its antigen is as yet unknown.

Germline loops: CDR1 SGHAT, CDR2 FQNNGV. V lost 4 bases, J lost 2 bases, and 5 bases stayed unmatched. CDR3 length: 16 residues. The specimen comprised unstimulated CD4+ T cells sorted from spleen or lymph node cells, sampled before intestinal transplant. The sequence was collected from a human donor who received an intestinal transplant. The chain employs TRBV11-2 and TRBJ2-3, with 11 bases aligning to TRBD2. CDR3 bases: TGTGCCAGCAGCTCCGGGACTAGCGGTATCACAGATACGCAGTATTTT. Translation: CASSSGTSGITDTQYF.